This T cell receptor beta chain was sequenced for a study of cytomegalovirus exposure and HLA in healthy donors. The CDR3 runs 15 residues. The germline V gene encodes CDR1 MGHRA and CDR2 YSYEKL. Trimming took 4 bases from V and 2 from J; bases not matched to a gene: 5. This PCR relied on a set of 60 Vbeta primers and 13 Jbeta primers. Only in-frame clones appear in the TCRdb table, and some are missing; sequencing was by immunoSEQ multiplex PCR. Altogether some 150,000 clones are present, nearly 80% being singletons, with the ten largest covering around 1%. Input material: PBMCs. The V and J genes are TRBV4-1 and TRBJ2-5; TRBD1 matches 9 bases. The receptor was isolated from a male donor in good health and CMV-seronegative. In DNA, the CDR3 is TGCGCCAGCAGCCCCCGGGACAGGGATCAAGAGACCCAGTACTTC. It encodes CASSPRDRDQETQYF.